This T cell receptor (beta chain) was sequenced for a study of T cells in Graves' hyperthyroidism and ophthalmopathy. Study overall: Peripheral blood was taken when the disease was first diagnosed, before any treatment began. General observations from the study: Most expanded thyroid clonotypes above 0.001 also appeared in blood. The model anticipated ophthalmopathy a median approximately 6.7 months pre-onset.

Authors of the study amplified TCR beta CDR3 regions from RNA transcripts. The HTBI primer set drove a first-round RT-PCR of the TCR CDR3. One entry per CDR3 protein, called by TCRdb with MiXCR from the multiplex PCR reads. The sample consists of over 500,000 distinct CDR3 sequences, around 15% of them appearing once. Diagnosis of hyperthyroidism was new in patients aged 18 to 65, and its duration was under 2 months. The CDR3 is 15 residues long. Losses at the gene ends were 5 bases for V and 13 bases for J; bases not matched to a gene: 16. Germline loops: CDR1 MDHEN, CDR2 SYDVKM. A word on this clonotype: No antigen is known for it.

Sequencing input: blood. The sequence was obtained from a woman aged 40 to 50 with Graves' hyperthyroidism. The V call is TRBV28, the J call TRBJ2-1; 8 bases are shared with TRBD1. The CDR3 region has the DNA TGTGCCAGCAGTCCATCCTCCGGGACAGGATTCTTTCAGTTCTTC. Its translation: CASSPSSGTGFFQFF.